Listed below are T cell receptor beta chains from one sample, sequenced in a study of blood T cell repertoires in COVID-19. The protocol was immunoSEQ multiplex PCR, while the TCRdb copy is restricted to in-frame clones and leaves out a portion. In the table there are about 30,000 clones, under 95% of which are singletons. Sequenced input: peripheral blood. These receptors originate from a man in his forties or fifties with active COVID-19. The CDR3 runs from the conserved cysteine through the conserved F or W. The D gene is left open where the match is weak. The size entry is marked missing in some rows and otherwise reads once, few, many or a size class.

J gene	V gene	D gene	clone size	CDR3 DNA	CDR3 protein
TRBJ1-2	TRBV28	NA	NA	TGTGCCAGCAGTTTACGTTCGGATAGGGGCGGCTACACCTTC	CASSLRSDRGGYTF
TRBJ2-7	TRBV20-1	NA	once	TGCAGTGCCGCCCGGAGGGGCGAGCAGTACTTC	CSAARRGEQYF
TRBJ1-2	TRBV6-5	NA	once	TGTGCCAGCAGTTACGTAAGGGGAGGCTACACCTTC	CASSYVRGGYTF
TRBJ2-7	TRBV11-3	NA	NA	TGTGCCAGCAGCTTAACAGGTTACTACGAGCAGTACTTC	CASSLTGYYEQYF
TRBJ2-3	TRBV6-4	TRBD2	NA	TGTGCCAGCAGTGAACTAGCGGGAGATGTAGATACGCAGTATTTT	CASSELAGDVDTQYF
TRBJ2-1	TRBV2	TRBD1	NA	TGTGCCAGCAGCAGGGACAGGGGGGATAATGAGCAGTTCTTC	CASSRDRGDNEQFF
TRBJ2-3	TRBV11-2	TRBD2	NA	TGTGCCAGCAGCCCCGGGACTAGCGGGAGAGTTGGTCCAGATACGCAGTATTTT	CASSPGTSGRVGPDTQYF
TRBJ1-1	TRBV6-5	NA	NA	TGTGCCAGCACCCTAATGCAGGGGCGGAACACTGAAGCTTTCTTT	CASTLMQGRNTEAFF
TRBJ1-4	TRBV9	NA	NA	TGTGCCAGCAGCGTGCAGGGTCGGGCTAATGAAAAACTGTTTTTT	CASSVQGRANEKLFF
TRBJ2-3	TRBV11-2	TRBD2	few	TGTGCCAGCAGCTTTACTAGCGGGGGGGCGGATACGCAGTATTTT	CASSFTSGGADTQYF
TRBJ2-1	TRBV11-2	TRBD1	few	TGTGCCAGCAGCCTGGGACAGGGCCTAACCTACAATGAGCAGTTCTTC	CASSLGQGLTYNEQFF
TRBJ1-6	TRBV5-1	NA	NA	TGCGCCAGCAGGGTCCGGGTAGATTCACCCCTCCACTTT	CASRVRVDSPLHF
TRBJ2-1	TRBV18	TRBD1	NA	TGTGCCAGCTCACCATTTAAGGACAGGGGGATTAGGAATGAGCAGTTCTTC	CASSPFKDRGIRNEQFF